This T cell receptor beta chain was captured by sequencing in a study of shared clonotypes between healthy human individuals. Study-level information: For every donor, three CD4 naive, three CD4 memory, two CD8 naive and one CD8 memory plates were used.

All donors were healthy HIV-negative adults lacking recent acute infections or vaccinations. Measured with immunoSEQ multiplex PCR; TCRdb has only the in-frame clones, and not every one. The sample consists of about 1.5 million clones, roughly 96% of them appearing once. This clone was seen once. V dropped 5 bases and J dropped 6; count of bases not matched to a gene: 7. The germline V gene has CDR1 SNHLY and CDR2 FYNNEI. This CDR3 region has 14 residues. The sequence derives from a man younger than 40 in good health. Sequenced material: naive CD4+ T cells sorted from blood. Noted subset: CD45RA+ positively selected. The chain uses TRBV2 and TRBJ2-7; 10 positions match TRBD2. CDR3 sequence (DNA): TGTGCCAGCAGTCTTACTAGCGGGAAGGGCGAGCAGTACTTC. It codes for CASSLTSGKGEQYF. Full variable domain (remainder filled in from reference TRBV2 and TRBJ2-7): EPEVTQTPSHQVTQMGQEVILRCVPISNHLYFYWYRQILGQKVEFLVSFYNNEISEKSEIFDDQFSVERPDGSNFTLKIRSTKLEDSAMYFCASSLTSGKGEQYFGPGTRLTVT.